These T cell receptor beta chains were read from a single sample in a study of blood T cell repertoires in COVID-19. Sequencing used immunoSEQ multiplex PCR; TCRdb keeps in-frame clones, though not all of them. Here the sample spans about 150,000 clones, around 82% being singletons. The specimen was peripheral blood. The receptors come from a man in his sixties with COVID-19, enrolled during active disease. CDR3s include the opening cysteine and the closing phenylalanine or tryptophan. A D gene is named only where the DNA matches it firmly. For some rows the clone size is stated as once, few or many, or as a class when expanded; others skip it.

V	D	J	size	CDR3	DNA
TRBV7-2	TRBD1	TRBJ1-6	.	CASSFAGGNSPLHF	TGTGCCAGCAGCTTCGCAGGGGGAAATTCACCCCTCCACTTT
TRBV4-3	.	TRBJ1-2	once	CASSQFQGDYGYTF	TGCGCCAGCAGCCAATTCCAAGGAGACTATGGCTACACCTTC
TRBV14	.	TRBJ2-1	.	CASSQEPESAGQGQTWLYEQFF	TGTGCCAGCAGCCAAGAACCCGAAAGCGCCGGGCAGGGACAAACTTGGTTATATGAGCAGTTCTTC
TRBV11-3	TRBD1	TRBJ1-1	.	CASSLDTGGFGNTEAFF	TGTGCCAGCAGCTTAGATACAGGGGGCTTCGGGAACACTGAAGCTTTCTTT
TRBV24-1	TRBD1	TRBJ1-2	.	CATSDTGTGGYGYTF	TGTGCCACCAGTGATACCGGGACAGGGGGCTATGGCTACACCTTC
TRBV5-1	.	TRBJ1-6	.	CASSLITENSPLHF	TGCGCCAGCAGCTTGATTACGGAGAATTCACCCCTCCACTTT
TRBV28	TRBD1	TRBJ1-5	.	CASSWTGPNNQPQHF	TGTGCCAGCAGTTGGACAGGCCCCAACAATCAGCCCCAGCATTTT
TRBV6-5	.	TRBJ2-5	.	CAASQGLQETQYF	TGTGCAGCGAGCCAGGGCCTCCAAGAGACCCAGTACTTC
TRBV12-3/TRBV12-4	.	TRBJ1-2	.	CASSLASNYGYTF	TGTGCCAGCAGTTTGGCCAGTAACTATGGCTACACCTTC
TRBV6-2/TRBV6-3	TRBD2	TRBJ2-3	once	CASSRNLAGGADTQYF	TGTGCCAGCAGCCGCAACCTAGCGGGGGGAGCAGATACGCAGTATTTT
TRBV3-1/TRBV3-2	TRBD1	TRBJ1-4	.	CASSPRTGSPTTNEKLFF	TGTGCCAGCAGCCCCCGGACAGGGTCCCCCACAACTAATGAAAAACTGTTTTTT
TRBV3-1/TRBV3-2	.	TRBJ2-4	.	CASRETGILAKNIQYF	TGTGCCAGCAGGGAAACAGGGATACTAGCCAAAAACATTCAGTACTTC
TRBV10-3	.	TRBJ1-2	.	CAISDRDTNYGYTF	TGTGCCATCAGCGACCGGGACACTAACTATGGCTACACCTTC
TRBV27	.	TRBJ1-2	.	CASSLSGRLNGYTF	TGTGCCAGCAGTTTATCTGGCAGGTTGAATGGCTACACCTTC
TRBV28	TRBD1	TRBJ1-5	.	CASSLATGTQPQHF	TGTGCCAGCAGTTTAGCGACAGGGACTCAGCCCCAGCATTTT
TRBV18	TRBD1	TRBJ1-1	.	CASSPYQTGGTEAFF	TGTGCCAGCTCACCCTATCAAACAGGGGGCACTGAAGCTTTCTTT
TRBV7-9	.	TRBJ2-1	.	CASSLVYDEQFF	TGTGCCAGCAGCTTAGTCTACGATGAGCAGTTCTTC
TRBV19	.	TRBJ2-7	.	CASSTQGYEQYF	TGTGCCAGTAGCACCCAGGGTTACGAGCAGTACTTC
TRBV7-2	TRBD2	TRBJ2-1	once	CASTRAGGYNEQFF	TGTGCCAGCACGAGAGCGGGAGGGTACAATGAGCAGTTCTTC
TRBV24-1	TRBD1	TRBJ2-6	few	CATSGTGDPRSSGANVLTF	TGTGCCACCAGTGGGACAGGGGACCCTCGGAGCTCTGGGGCCAACGTCCTGACTTTC
TRBV18	TRBD1	TRBJ1-2	.	CASSPDRGLPYGYTF	TGTGCCAGCTCACCAGACAGGGGGCTTCCCTATGGCTACACCTTC
TRBV2	TRBD1	TRBJ2-1	.	CASSLTGFSINEQFF	TGTGCCAGCAGCTTGACAGGGTTCAGTATCAATGAGCAGTTCTTC
TRBV27	TRBD1	TRBJ1-6	.	CALVGDSLNSPLHF	TGTGCCCTCGTCGGGGACAGCCTAAATTCACCCCTCCACTTT
TRBV6-1	.	TRBJ1-6	.	CASSETGNLDSPLHF	TGTGCCAGCAGTGAAACAGGGAACCTTGATTCACCCCTCCACTTT
TRBV5-6	.	TRBJ1-2	.	CASSSSKQGRGYTF	TGTGCCAGCAGCTCGTCAAAACAGGGCCGGGGCTACACCTTC
TRBV27	.	TRBJ1-1	.	CASSLFRGGYEAFF	TGTGCCAGCAGTTTATTTCGGGGAGGGTATGAAGCTTTCTTT
TRBV9	.	TRBJ2-3	.	CASSPSTDTQYF	TGTGCCAGCAGCCCTAGCACAGATACGCAGTATTTT
TRBV7-9	TRBD1	TRBJ1-1	.	CASSLNGQGTAEAFF	TGTGCCAGCAGCTTAAACGGACAGGGGACAGCTGAAGCTTTCTTT
TRBV6-2/TRBV6-3	.	TRBJ2-4	.	CASSLVGGAKNIQYF	TGTGCCAGCAGTCTCGTTGGGGGGGCCAAAAACATTCAGTACTTC
TRBV27	TRBD2	TRBJ2-7	.	CASKQTSGSYEQYF	TGTGCCAGCAAACAGACTAGCGGCTCCTACGAGCAGTACTTC